The 5 T cell receptor beta chains listed next were all sequenced from one sample in a study of radiation and T cells in renal cell carcinoma. Profiling relied on immunoSEQ multiplex PCR, and the TCRdb table lists in-frame clones only, not all of them. The data hold 100,000 to 150,000 clones, with roughly 80% observed a single time. Time point given: baseline pretreatment blood. Treatment indicated: 15 Gy SBRT to primary tumor, nephrectomy 4 weeks later. Material: blood, obtained from a patient whose treatment included radiotherapy and nephrectomy. The receptors originated from a woman aged 55-70 years with renal cell carcinoma.

The DNA for the CDR3 is TGTGCCAGCAGTCCACTAGCGGAAGATACGCAGTATTTT. Its protein is CASSPLAEDTQYF. The V and J genes are TRBV6-5 and TRBJ2-3, with 8 bases fitting TRBD2. CDR1 and CDR2 from the germline V gene are MNHEY and SVGAGI. The ends lost 5 bases at V and 5 bases at J; junction bases unmatched: 3. This CDR3 region has 13 residues.

A single count supports this clone. The chain has TRBV28 and TRBJ1-1, with 7 bases identical to TRBD1. After removal of 4 bases from V and 6 bases from J, the junction contained 5 bases not matched to a gene. CDR3 length: 13 residues. Per germline, CDR1 MDHEN and CDR2 SYDVKM. The CDR3: CASSSDRPAEAFF. As DNA, the CDR3 is TGTGCCAGCAGTTCGGACAGGCCCGCTGAAGCTTTCTTT.

This rearrangement joins TRBV7-2 to TRBJ2-5; D uncertain. CDR1 is SGHTA, CDR2 FQGNSA, per germline. The CDR3 runs 13 residues. The V end lost 1 base, the J end lost 2 bases, and 5 bases lay between the germline ends. CDR3 sequence: CASSLVSQETQYF. In DNA, the CDR3 is TGTGCCAGCAGCTTAGTCAGTCAAGAGACCCAGTACTTC.

With regard to this clone: A much larger clone is a single base away; this may be a read error. This chain links TRBV5-1 with TRBJ1-1; D may be TRBD1 (5 bases). The CDR3 consists of 13 residues. The V end lost 5 bases, the J end lost 5 bases, and 13 bases lay between the germline ends. Per the germline V gene, CDR1 is SGHRS and CDR2 is YFSETQ. In DNA form, the CDR3 reads TGCGCCAGCAGTTGCGGAGGGACGACTGAAGCTTTCTTT. This sequence encodes CASSCGGTTEAFF.

The chain employs TRBV7-3 and TRBJ1-5; D not resolved. This CDR3 is built from 12 residues. Germline loops: CDR1 SGHTA, CDR2 FQGTGA. V lost 4 bases and J 4 bases, leaving 5 bases between the germline ends. CDR3 protein: CASSSVNQPQHF. The CDR3 DNA is TGTGCCAGCAGCTCGGTAAATCAGCCCCAGCATTTT.